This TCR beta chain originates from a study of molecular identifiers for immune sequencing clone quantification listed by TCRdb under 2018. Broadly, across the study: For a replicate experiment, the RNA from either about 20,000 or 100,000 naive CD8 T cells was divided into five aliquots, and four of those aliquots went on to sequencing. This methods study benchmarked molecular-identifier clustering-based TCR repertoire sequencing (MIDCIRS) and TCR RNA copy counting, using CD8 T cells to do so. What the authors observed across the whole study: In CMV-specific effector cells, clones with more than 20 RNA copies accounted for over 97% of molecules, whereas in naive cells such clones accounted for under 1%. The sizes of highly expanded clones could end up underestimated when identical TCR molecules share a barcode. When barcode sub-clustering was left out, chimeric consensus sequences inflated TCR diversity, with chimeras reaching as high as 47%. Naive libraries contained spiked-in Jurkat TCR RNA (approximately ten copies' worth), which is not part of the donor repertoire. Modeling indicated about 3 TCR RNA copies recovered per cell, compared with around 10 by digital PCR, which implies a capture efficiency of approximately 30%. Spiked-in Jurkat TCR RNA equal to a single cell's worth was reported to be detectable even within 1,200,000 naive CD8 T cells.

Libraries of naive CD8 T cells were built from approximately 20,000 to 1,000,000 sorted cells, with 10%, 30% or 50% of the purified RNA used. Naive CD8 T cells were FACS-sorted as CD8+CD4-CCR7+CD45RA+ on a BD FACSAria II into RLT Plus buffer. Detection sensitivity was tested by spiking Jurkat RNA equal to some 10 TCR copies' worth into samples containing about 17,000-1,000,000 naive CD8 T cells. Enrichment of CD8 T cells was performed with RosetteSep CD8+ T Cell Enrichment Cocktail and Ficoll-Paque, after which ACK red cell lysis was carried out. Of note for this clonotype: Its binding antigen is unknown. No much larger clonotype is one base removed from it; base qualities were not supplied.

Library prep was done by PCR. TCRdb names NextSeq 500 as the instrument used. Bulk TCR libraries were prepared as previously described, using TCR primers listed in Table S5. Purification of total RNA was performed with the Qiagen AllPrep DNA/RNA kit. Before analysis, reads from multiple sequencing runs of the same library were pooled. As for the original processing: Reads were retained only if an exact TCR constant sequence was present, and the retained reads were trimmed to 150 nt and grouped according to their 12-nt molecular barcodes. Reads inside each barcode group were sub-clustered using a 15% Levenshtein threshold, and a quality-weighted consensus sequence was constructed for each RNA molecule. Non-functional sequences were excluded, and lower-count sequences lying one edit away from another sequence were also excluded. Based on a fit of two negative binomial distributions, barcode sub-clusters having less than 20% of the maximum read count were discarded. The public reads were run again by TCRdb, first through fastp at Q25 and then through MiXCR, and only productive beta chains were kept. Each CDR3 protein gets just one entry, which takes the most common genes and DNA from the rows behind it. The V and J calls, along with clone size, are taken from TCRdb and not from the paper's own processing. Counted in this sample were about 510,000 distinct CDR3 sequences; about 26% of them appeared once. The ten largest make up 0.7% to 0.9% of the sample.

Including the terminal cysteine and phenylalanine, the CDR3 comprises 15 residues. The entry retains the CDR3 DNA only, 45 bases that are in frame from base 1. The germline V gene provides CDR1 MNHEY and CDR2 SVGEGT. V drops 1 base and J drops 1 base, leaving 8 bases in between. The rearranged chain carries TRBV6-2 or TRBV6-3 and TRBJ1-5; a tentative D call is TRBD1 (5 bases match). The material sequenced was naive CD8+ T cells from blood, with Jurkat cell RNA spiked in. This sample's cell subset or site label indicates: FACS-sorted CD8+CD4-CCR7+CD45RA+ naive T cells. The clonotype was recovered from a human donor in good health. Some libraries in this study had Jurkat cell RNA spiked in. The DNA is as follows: TGTGCCAGCAGTTACTTGCGGGACAGCAATCAGCCCCAGCATTTT. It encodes CASSYLRDSNQPQHF.